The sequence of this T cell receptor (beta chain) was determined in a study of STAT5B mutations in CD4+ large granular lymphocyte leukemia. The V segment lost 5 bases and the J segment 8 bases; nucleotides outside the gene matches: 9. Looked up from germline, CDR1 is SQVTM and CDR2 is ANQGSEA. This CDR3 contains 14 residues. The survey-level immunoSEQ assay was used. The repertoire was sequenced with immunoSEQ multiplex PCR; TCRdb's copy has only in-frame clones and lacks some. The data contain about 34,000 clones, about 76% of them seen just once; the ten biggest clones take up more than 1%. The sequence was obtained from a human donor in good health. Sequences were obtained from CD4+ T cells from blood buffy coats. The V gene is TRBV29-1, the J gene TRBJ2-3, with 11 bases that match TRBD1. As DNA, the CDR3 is TGCAGCGTTACGGGGAGGACAGGGGGCACTACGCAGTATTTT. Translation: CSVTGRTGGTTQYF.